A selection of T cell receptor beta chains follows, all from one sample in a study of T-cell reconstitution after alpha-beta-depleted transplantation in children. Via MiXCR, TCRdb re-called the PCR reads, giving one row per CDR3 protein. Altogether almost 250,000 distinct CDR3 sequences are present, roughly 26% being singletons, with the ten largest covering about 2.6%. Sequencing was performed on PBMCs, taken before TCRalphabeta/CD19-depleted stem cell transplant. The receptors come from a girl aged 2-15 years with Fanconi anemia, due to receive a stem cell transplant. Each CDR3 is given without its conserved first and last residue. D genes are given only for firm matches.

D gene: TRBD1; V gene: TRBV12-3/TRBV12-4; CDR3 protein: ASSLGQGAAF
D gene: .; V gene: TRBV20-1; CDR3 protein: SARTKTQY
D gene: TRBD1; V gene: TRBV20-1; CDR3 protein: SAWGDRAYGYT
D gene: .; V gene: TRBV7-6; CDR3 protein: ASSLQATGYDEQF
D gene: TRBD1; V gene: TRBV5-1; CDR3 protein: ASSLVPPSTGEAYEQY
D gene: TRBD2; V gene: TRBV12-3/TRBV12-4; CDR3 protein: ASSPRTSGTVTYEQY
D gene: .; V gene: TRBV20-1; CDR3 protein: SASGAYYNEQF
D gene: .; V gene: TRBV29-1; CDR3 protein: SVLTDLEQF
D gene: .; V gene: TRBV20-1; CDR3 protein: SARKSRVNTGELF
D gene: TRBD2; V gene: TRBV29-1; CDR3 protein: SVEPLAGSYNEQF
D gene: TRBD2; V gene: TRBV20-1; CDR3 protein: SAGLAGGPPYNEQF
D gene: .; V gene: TRBV13; CDR3 protein: ASSPLRGSDTQY
D gene: TRBD1; V gene: TRBV14; CDR3 protein: ASRRQGGYGYT